This TCR beta chain was obtained from a study of cytomegalovirus exposure and HLA in healthy donors. PCR primers comprised 60 Vbeta and 13 Jbeta primers. Some clones are missing from TCRdb's copy, which holds only in-frame ones; the method was immunoSEQ multiplex PCR. The sample holds some 150,000 clones, around four fifths seen once. Germline V gene sequence: CDR1 SGHDT, CDR2 YYEEEE. The CDR3 has 16 amino acids. V dropped 4 bases and J dropped 6; count of bases not matched to a gene: 13. Study-wide results and caveats: Further analysis, carried out later, found HLA-associated TCR beta chains more clonally expanded than equally common other chains. Some V segments, TRBV6-2 and TRBV6-3 among them, were indistinguishable and were therefore excluded. Another analysis was done later, and it associated 15,000 to 20,000 TCR beta sequences with HLA alleles at 0.05 false discovery rate.

In the case of this clone: What it binds is not known.

Sequencing was carried out using PBMCs. The chain couples TRBV5-6 to TRBJ2-7; 10 nucleotides agree with TRBD2. The receptor's source is a man between 40 and 49 years old in good health and CMV-seronegative. This CDR3 is CASSASGGDTAGEQYF. The CDR3 region has the DNA TGTGCCAGCAGCGCTAGCGGGGGAGATACGGCGGGCGAGCAGTACTTC.